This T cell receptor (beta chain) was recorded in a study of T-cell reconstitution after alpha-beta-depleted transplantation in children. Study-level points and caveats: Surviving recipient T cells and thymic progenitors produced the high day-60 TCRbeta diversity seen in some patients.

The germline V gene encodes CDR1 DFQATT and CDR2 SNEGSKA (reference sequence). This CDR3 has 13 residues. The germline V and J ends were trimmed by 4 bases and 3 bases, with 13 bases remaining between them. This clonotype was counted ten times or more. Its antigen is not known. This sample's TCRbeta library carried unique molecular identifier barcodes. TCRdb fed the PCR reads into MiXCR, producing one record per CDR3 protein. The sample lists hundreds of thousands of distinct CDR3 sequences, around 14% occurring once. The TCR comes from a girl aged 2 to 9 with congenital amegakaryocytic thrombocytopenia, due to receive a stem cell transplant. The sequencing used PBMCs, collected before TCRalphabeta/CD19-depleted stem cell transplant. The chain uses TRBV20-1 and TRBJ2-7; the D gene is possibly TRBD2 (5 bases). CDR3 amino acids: CSATTPSGYEQYF. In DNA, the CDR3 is TGCAGTGCTACGACTCCCAGCGGCTACGAGCAGTACTTC.